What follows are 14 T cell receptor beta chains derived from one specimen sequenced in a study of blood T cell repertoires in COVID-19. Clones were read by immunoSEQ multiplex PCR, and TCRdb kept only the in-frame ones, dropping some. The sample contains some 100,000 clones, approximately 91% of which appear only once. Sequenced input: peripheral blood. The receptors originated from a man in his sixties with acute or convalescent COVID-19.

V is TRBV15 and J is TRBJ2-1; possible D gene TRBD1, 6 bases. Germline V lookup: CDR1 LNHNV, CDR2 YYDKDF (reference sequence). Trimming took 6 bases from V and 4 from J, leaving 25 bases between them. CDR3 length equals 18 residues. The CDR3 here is CATRKQRLTGHLYNEQFF. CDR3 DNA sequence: TGTGCCACCAGAAAGCAGCGATTAACGGGACACTTGTACAATGAGCAGTTCTTC.

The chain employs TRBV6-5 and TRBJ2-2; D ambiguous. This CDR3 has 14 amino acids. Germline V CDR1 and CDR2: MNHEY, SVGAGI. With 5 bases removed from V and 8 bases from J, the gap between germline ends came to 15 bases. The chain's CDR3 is CASSIEIAGGELFF. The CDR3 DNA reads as TGTGCCAGCAGTATCGAGATAGCTGGAGGGGAGCTGTTTTTT.

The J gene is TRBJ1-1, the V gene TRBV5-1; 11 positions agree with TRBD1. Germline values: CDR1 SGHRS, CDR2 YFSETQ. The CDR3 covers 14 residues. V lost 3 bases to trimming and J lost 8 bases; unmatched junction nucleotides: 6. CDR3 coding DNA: TGCGCCAGCAGCTCCGGAGGGACAGGGGGGGAAGCTTTCTTT. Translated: CASSSGGTGGEAFF.

The CDR3 DNA sequence: TGTGCCAGCTCGCCTGACTCGTCAACAGGGAGAAGGGGCTACACCTTC. This sequence encodes CASSPDSSTGRRGYTF. This sequence joins TRBV18 and TRBJ1-2; the D gene is possibly TRBD1 (6 bases). Germline V gene sequence: CDR1 KGHSH, CDR2 LQKENI. The CDR3 extends over 16 amino acids. V lost 6 bases and J lost 8, with 25 bases in between.

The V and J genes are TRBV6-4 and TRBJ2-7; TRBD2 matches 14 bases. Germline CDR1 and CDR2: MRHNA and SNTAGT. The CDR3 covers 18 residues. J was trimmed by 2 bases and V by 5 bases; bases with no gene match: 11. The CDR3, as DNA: TGTGCCAGCAGTCGACCGGGGACTAGCGGGGGTAATACCTACGAGCAGTACTTC. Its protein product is CASSRPGTSGGNTYEQYF.

The DNA for the CDR3 is TGTGCCAGTAGTTCCGGGATGTTCAGGGAAAAACTGTTTTTT. Protein sequence: CASSSGMFREKLFF. This chain connects TRBV19 to TRBJ1-4, with D uncertain. Trimming took 5 bases from V and 8 from J, leaving 15 bases between them. Germline CDR1 LNHDA, CDR2 SQIVND (reference sequence). The CDR3 runs 14 residues.

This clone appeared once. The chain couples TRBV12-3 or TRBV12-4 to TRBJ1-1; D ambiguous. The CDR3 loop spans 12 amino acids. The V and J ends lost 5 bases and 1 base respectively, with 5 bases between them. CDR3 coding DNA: TGTGCCAGCAGTACTCAGAACACTGAAGCTTTCTTT. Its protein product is CASSTQNTEAFF.

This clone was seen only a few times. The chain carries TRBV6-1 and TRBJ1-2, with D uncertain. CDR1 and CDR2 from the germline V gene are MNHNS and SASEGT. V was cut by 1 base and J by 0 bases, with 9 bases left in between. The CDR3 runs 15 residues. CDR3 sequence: CASSEEGGPNYGYTF. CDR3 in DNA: TGTGCCAGCAGTGAAGAAGGAGGGCCTAACTATGGCTACACCTTC.

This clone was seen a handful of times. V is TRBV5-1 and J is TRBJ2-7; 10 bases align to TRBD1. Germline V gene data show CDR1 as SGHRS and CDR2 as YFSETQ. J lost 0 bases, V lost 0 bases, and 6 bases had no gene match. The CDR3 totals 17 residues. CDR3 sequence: CASSLAPGTGDSYEQYV. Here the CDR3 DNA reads TGCGCCAGCAGCTTGGCCCCTGGGACAGGGGACTCCTACGAGCAGTACGTC.

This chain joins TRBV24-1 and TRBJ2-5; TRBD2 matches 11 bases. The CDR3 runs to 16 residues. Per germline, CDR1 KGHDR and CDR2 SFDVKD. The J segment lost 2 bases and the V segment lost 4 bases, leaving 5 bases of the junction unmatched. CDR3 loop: CATSDLGLADQETQYF. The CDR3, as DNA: TGTGCCACCAGTGACTTGGGACTAGCGGATCAAGAGACCCAGTACTTC.

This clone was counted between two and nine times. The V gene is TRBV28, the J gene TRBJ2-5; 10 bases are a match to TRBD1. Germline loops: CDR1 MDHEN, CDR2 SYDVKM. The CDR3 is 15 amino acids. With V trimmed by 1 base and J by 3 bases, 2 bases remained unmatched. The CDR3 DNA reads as TGTGCCAGCAGTTTATTCGGGACAGGGGAAGAGACCCAGTACTTC. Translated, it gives CASSLFGTGEETQYF. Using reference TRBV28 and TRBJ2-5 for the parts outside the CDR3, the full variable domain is DVKVTQSSRYLVKRTGEKVFLECVQDMDHENMFWYRQDPGLGLRLIYFSYDVKMKEKGDIPEGYSVSREKKERFSLILESASTNQTSMYLCASSLFGTGEETQYFGPGTRLLVL.

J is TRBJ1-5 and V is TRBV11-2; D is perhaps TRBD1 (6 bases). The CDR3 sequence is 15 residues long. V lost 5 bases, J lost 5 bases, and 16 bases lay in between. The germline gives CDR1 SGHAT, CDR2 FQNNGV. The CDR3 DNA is TGTGCCAGCAGCGGCACAGGACAGCAATATCAGCCCCAGCATTTT. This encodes CASSGTGQQYQPQHF.

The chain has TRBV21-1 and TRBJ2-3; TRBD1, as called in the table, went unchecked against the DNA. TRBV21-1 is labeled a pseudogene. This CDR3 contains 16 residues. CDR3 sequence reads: CASSKEPQSPTDTQYF. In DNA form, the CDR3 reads TGTGCCAGCAGCAAAGAACCACAGAGTCCGACGGATACGCAGTATTTT.

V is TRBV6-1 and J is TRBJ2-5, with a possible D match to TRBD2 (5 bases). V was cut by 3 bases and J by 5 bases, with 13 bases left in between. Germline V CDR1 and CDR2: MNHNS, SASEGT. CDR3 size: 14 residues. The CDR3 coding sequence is TGTGCCAGCAGTGACGGAGGCGAATGGGAGACCCAGTACTTC. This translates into CASSDGGEWETQYF.